Detailed here is one TCR beta chain. As yet, its antigen is unknown. This specimen comes from a study of cytomegalovirus exposure and HLA in healthy donors. Study results and limitations: Donors belonging to an Asian-associated ancestry cluster reportedly showed fewer N-insertions in productive TCRs than the approximately 670-donor mean, according to what a later analysis found.

PCR was performed using 60 Vbeta and 13 Jbeta primers. Generated by immunoSEQ multiplex PCR, the TCRdb table keeps only in-frame clones and is missing some. The listing records about 120,000 clones. The sample taken for sequencing was PBMCs. The sequence was collected from a man in his forties in good health and CMV-seropositive.

The CDR3 here is CASPPGGNTEAFF. CDR3 nucleotides: TGTGCCAGCCCCCCGGGGGGGAACACTGAAGCTTTCTTT. The chain recombines TRBV21-1 with TRBJ1-1. TRBV21-1 is a recognized pseudogene. The CDR3 sequence is 13 residues long.